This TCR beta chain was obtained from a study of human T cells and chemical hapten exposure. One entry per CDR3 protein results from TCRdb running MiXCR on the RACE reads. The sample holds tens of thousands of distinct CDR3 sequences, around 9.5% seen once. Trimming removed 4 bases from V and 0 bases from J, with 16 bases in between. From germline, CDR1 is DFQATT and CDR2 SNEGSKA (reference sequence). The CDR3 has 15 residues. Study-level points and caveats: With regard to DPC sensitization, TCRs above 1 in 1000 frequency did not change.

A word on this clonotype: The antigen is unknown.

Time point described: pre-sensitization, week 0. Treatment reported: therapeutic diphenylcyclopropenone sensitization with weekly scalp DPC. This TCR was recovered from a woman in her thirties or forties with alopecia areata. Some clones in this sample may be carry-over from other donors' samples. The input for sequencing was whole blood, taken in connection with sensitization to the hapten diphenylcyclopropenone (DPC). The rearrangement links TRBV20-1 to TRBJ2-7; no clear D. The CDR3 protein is CSATHSDRSSYEQYF. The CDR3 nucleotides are TGCAGTGCTACCCATTCGGACCGAAGCTCCTACGAGCAGTACTTC.